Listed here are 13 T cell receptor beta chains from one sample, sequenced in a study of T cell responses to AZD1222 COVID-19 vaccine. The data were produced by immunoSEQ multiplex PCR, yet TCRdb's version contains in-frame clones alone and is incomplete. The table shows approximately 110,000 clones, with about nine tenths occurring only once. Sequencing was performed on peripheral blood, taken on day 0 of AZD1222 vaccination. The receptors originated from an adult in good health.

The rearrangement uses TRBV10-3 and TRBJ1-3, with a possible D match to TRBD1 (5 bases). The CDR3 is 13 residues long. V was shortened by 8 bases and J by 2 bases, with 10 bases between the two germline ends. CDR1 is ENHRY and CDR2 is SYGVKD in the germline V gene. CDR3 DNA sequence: TGTGCCATCGGTACCAGGGCTGGAAACACCATATATTTT. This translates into CAIGTRAGNTIYF.

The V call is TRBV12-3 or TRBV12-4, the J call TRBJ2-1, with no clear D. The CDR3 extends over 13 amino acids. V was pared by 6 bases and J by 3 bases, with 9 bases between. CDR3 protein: CASSPRNYNEQFF. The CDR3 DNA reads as TGTGCCAGCAGCCCTCGAAACTACAATGAGCAGTTCTTC.

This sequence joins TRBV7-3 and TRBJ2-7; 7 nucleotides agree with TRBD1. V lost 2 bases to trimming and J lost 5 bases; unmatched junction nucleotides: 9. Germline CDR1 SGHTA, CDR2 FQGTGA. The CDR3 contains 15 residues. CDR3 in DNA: TGTGCCAGCAGCTTATTTGCACAGGGGTACCACGAGCAGTACTTC. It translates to CASSLFAQGYHEQYF.

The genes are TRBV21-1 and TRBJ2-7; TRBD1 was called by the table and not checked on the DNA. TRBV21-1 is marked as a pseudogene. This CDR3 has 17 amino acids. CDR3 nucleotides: TGTGCCAGCAGCAAAGGGCGGGAGACAGGGGCCTGCTACGAGCAGTACTTC. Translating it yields CASSKGRETGACYEQYF.

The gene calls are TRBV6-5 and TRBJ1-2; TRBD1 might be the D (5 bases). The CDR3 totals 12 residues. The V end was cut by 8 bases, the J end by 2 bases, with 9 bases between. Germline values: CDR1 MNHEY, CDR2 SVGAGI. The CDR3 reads CASWEGNYGYTF. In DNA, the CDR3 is TGTGCCAGCTGGGAGGGGAACTATGGCTACACCTTC.

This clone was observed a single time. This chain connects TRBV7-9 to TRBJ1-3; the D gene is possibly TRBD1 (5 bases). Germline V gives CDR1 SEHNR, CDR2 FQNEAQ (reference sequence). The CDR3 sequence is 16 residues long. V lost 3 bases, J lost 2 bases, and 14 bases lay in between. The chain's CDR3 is CASSLGVQGTGNTIYF. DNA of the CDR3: TGTGCCAGCAGCTTGGGGGTGCAGGGAACTGGAAACACCATATATTTT.

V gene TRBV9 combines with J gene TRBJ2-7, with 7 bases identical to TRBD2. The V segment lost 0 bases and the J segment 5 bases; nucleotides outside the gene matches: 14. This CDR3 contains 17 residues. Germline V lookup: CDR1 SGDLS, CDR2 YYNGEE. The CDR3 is CASSVGMGLGRVDEQYF. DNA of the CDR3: TGTGCCAGCAGCGTAGGGATGGGCTTGGGGAGGGTTGACGAGCAGTACTTC.

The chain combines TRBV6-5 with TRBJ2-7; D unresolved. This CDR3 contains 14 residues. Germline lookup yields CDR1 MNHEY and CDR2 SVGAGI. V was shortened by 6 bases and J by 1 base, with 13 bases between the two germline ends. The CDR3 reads CASRLLGLSYEQYF. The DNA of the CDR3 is TGTGCCAGCAGGCTTCTCGGGCTGTCCTACGAGCAGTACTTC.

The CDR3 region is CSAFRGDGTGELFF. The DNA for the CDR3 is TGCAGCGCCTTCCGGGGTGATGGGACCGGGGAGCTGTTTTTT. The chain recombines TRBV29-1 with TRBJ2-2, with TRBD2 as a possible D gene (5 bases). The CDR3 consists of 14 residues. Germline V gene lookup returns CDR1 SQVTM and CDR2 ANQGSEA. Between the trimmed V and J ends, which lost 7 bases and 5 bases, there was a span of 17 bases.

CDR3 DNA sequence: TGTGCCAGCAGCTTTATGGAGACAGGGTCCTACGAGCAGTACTTC. Amino acids: CASSFMETGSYEQYF. The chain recombines TRBV5-8 with TRBJ2-7, with 7 bases lining up with TRBD1. This CDR3 is 15 amino acids long. V shed 2 bases, J shed 1 base, and the junction held 6 bases outside the gene matches. Germline CDR1 is SGHTS and CDR2 is YDEGEE.

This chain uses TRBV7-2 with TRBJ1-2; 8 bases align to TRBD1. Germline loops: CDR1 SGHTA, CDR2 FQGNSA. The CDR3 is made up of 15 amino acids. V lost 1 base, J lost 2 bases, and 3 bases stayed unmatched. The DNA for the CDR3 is TGTGCCAGCAGCTTAGTGACAGGGGAGAACTATGGCTACACCTTC. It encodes CASSLVTGENYGYTF. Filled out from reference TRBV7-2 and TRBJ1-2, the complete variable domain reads GAGVSQSPSNKVTEKGKDVELRCDPISGHTALYWYRQSLGQGLEFLIYFQGNSAPDKSGLPSDRFSAERTGGSVSTLTIQRTQQEDSAVYLCASSLVTGENYGYTFGSGTRLTVV.

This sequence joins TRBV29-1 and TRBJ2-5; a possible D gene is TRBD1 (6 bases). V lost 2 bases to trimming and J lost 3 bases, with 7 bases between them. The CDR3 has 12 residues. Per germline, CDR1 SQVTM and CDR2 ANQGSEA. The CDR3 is CSVEQGKETQYF. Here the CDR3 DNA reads TGCAGCGTTGAACAGGGGAAAGAGACCCAGTACTTC.

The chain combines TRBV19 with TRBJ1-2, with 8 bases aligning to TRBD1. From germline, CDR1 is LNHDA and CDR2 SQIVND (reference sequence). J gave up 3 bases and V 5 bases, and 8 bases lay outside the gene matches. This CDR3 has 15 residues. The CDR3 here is CASSQQGELDYGYTF. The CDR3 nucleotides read TGTGCCAGTAGTCAACAGGGGGAGCTTGACTATGGCTACACCTTC.